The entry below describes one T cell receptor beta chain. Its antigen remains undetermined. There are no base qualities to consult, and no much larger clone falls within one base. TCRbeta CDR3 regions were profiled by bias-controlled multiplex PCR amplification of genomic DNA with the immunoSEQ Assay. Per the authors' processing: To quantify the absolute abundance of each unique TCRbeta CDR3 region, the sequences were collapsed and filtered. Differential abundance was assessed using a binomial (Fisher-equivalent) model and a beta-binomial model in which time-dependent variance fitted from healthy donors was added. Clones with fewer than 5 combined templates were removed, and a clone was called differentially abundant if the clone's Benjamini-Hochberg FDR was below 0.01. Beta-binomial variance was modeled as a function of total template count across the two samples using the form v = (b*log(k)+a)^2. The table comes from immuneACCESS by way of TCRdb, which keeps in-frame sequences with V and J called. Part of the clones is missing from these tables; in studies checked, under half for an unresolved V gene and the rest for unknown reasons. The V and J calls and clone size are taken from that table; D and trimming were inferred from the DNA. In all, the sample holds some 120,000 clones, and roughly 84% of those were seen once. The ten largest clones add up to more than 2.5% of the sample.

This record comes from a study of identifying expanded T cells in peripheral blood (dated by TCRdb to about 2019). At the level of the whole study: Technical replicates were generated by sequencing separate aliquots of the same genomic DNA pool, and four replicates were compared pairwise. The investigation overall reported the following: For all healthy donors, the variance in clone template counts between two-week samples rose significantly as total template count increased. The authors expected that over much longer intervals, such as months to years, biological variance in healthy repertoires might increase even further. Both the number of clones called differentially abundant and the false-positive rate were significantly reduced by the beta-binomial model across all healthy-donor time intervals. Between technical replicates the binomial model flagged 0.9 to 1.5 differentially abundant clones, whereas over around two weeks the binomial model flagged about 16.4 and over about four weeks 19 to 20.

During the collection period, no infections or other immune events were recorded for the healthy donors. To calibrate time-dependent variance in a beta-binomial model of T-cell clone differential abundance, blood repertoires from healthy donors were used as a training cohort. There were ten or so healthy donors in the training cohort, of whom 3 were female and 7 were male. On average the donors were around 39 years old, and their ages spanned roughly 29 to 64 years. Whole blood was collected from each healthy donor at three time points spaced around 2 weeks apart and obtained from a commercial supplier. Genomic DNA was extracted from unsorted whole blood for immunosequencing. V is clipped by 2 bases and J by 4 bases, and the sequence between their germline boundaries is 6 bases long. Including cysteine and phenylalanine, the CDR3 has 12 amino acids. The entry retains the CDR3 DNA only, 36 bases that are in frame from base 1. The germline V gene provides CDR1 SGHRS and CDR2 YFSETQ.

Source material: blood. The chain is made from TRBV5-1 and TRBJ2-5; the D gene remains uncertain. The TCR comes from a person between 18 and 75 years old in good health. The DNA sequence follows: TGCGCCAGCAGCTTTCCGGGAGAGACCCAGTACTTC. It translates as CASSFPGETQYF.